A single sample gave rise to the 14 T cell receptor beta chains below, sequenced in a study of cytomegalovirus exposure and HLA in healthy donors. The data were produced by immunoSEQ multiplex PCR, yet TCRdb's version contains in-frame clones alone and is incomplete. The sample has 200,000 to 300,000 clones; roughly 86% are singletons. Material: PBMCs. The origin of the receptors is a woman in her twenties or thirties in good health and CMV-seropositive.

CDR3 in amino acids: CASSLGGSGGAVGNTGELFF. CDR3 coding DNA: TGTGCCAGCAGCTTAGGCGGGTCGGGAGGGGCCGTAGGGAACACCGGGGAGCTGTTTTTT. This rearrangement joins TRBV7-3 to TRBJ2-2; TRBD2 matches 8 bases. Germline CDR1 reads SGHTA; CDR2 reads FQGTGA. The CDR3 is 20 amino acids. The junction had 15 bases not matched to a gene; V was cut back by 2 bases and J by 1 base. The variable domain in full, completed from reference TRBV7-3 and TRBJ2-2, reads GAGVSQTPSNKVTEKGKYVELRCDPISGHTALYWYRQSLGQGPEFLIYFQGTGAADDSGLPNDRFFAVRPEGSVSTLKIQRTERGDSAVYLCASSLGGSGGAVGNTGELFFGEGSRLTVL.

This chain joins TRBV6-5 and TRBJ1-1; D is undetermined. The germline CDR1 and CDR2 sequences are MNHEY and SVGAGI. V shed 5 bases and J shed 1 base, with 8 bases lying between them. The CDR3 is 13 residues long. CDR3 coding DNA: TGTGCCAGCAGTAGTAGTAAGAACACTGAAGCTTTCTTT. Translating gives CASSSSKNTEAFF.

The chain has TRBV29-1 and TRBJ2-5, with TRBD2 identical over 10 bases. The CDR3 is made up of 15 amino acids. The trim removed 4 bases at V and 4 bases at J, leaving 9 bases unmatched. Germline assignment: CDR1 SQVTM and CDR2 ANQGSEA. The CDR3 spells CSVGASGRRSETQYF. The CDR3 DNA follows: TGCAGCGTTGGCGCTAGCGGGAGAAGGTCAGAGACCCAGTACTTC. Using reference TRBV29-1 and TRBJ2-5 for the parts outside the CDR3, the full variable domain is SAVISQKPSRDICQRGTSLTIQCQVDSQVTMMFWYRQQPGQSLTLIATANQGSEATYESGFVIDKFPISRPNLTFSTLTVSNMSPEDSSIYLCSVGASGRRSETQYFGPGTRLLVL.

This chain connects TRBV19 to TRBJ1-1; 7 positions match TRBD1. Germline V gene data show CDR1 as LNHDA and CDR2 as SQIVND (reference sequence). The CDR3 has 15 residues. J lost 3 bases, V lost 8 bases, and 12 bases had no gene match. The CDR3 DNA follows: TGTGCCAGTCTCGAGGACCACCAGGGGGACACTGAAGCTTTCTTT. Its protein product is CASLEDHQGDTEAFF.

The chain is built from TRBV7-9 and TRBJ2-2; 10 bases are shared with TRBD2. CDR3 length: 16 amino acids. V lost 8 bases, J lost 4 bases, and 10 bases stayed unmatched. The germline V gene has CDR1 SEHNR and CDR2 FQNEAQ (reference sequence). CDR3 DNA: TGTGCCAGCTCATCATTAGCGGGAGGATCCACCGGGGAGCTGTTTTTT. Protein sequence: CASSSLAGGSTGELFF.

The CDR3 DNA reads as TGTGCCAGCAGTGCTCCGGGACAGGGTTTCAACTATGGCTACACCTTC. Translated: CASSAPGQGFNYGYTF. This chain joins TRBV2 and TRBJ1-2; 9 bases agree with TRBD1. From germline, CDR1 is SNHLY and CDR2 FYNNEI. This CDR3 has 16 amino acids. V shed 4 bases and J 2 bases; nucleotides not matched to a gene: 8.

The chain employs TRBV10-1 and TRBJ2-3; no firm D call. Germline CDR1 WNHNN, CDR2 SYGVQD (reference sequence). The V and J ends lost 8 bases and 0 bases respectively, with 9 bases between them. The CDR3 is 13 residues long. For the CDR3, the DNA is TGCGCCAGCGAGCGTATTAGCACAGATACGCAGTATTTT. Translation: CASERISTDTQYF.

The rearrangement uses TRBV4-1 and TRBJ2-1, with 12 bases fitting TRBD2. Losses at the gene ends were 1 base for V and 2 bases for J; bases not matched to a gene: 6. Germline V gene data show CDR1 as MGHRA and CDR2 as YSYEKL. CDR3 length: 18 amino acids. Here the CDR3 reads CASSQVLLAGGPYNEQFF. Written as DNA, the CDR3 is TGCGCCAGCAGCCAAGTATTGCTAGCGGGAGGGCCCTACAATGAGCAGTTCTTC.

In its sample, this clone was seen once. In the same sample, other DNA sequences code for this CDR3. The CDR3 DNA reads as TGCGCCAGCAGCTTGGATACAGGGAACACTGAAGCTTTCTTT. Its translation: CASSLDTGNTEAFF. This chain uses TRBV5-1 with TRBJ1-1; perhaps TRBD1 as D (5 bases). The ends were cut back, 0 bases at V and 1 base at J, with 7 bases in the middle. The CDR3 covers 14 residues. Germline CDR1 is SGHRS and CDR2 is YFSETQ.

About this clone itself: The sample carries other DNA sequences with the same CDR3. The V and J genes are TRBV5-1 and TRBJ1-4, with TRBD1 identical over 7 bases. The J segment lost 4 bases and the V segment lost 3 bases, leaving 3 bases of the junction unmatched. The CDR3 covers 14 residues. The germline gives CDR1 SGHRS, CDR2 YFSETQ. CDR3 nucleotides: TGCGCCAGCAGCTGGACAGGCCTTAATGAAAAACTGTTTTTT. It specifies CASSWTGLNEKLFF.

This clone was found a few times. This chain's CDR3 is CASRRPGQPYGYTF. DNA of the CDR3: TGTGCCAGCAGACGACCGGGACAGCCTTATGGCTACACCTTC. V gene TRBV27 combines with J gene TRBJ1-2, with 7 bases lining up with TRBD1. Unmatched junction bases numbered 9, after V lost 6 bases and J lost 5 bases. The CDR3 contains 14 residues. CDR1 is MNHEY, CDR2 SMNVEV, per germline (reference sequence).

The rearrangement joins TRBV19 to TRBJ1-2; D gene unclear. The CDR3 runs 12 residues. Per the germline V gene, CDR1 is LNHDA and CDR2 is SQIVND (reference sequence). Between the trimmed V and J ends, which lost 5 bases and 8 bases, there was a span of 12 bases. CDR3 nucleotide sequence: TGTGCCAGTAGTCTCAGCTCCGGGGGCTACACCTTC. Amino acid sequence: CASSLSSGGYTF.

The chain couples TRBV4-1 to TRBJ1-1, with D uncertain. Per germline, CDR1 MGHRA and CDR2 YSYEKL. The CDR3 loop spans 18 amino acids. With 1 base removed from V and 1 base from J, the gap between germline ends came to 19 bases. CDR3 residues: CASSQGLKAHGENTEAFF. In nucleotides, the CDR3 is TGCGCCAGCAGCCAAGGGTTAAAGGCCCATGGAGAGAACACTGAAGCTTTCTTT.

The chain carries TRBV6-5 and TRBJ2-3; TRBD2 is a possible D gene (6 bases). CDR1 is MNHEY and CDR2 is SVGAGI in the germline V gene. This CDR3 region has 16 residues. V was cut by 0 bases and J by 0 bases, with 10 bases left in between. CDR3 sequence: CASSYSGTDSTDTQYF. The CDR3 coding sequence is TGTGCCAGCAGTTACTCCGGGACTGATAGCACAGATACGCAGTATTTT.